Listed below are T cell receptor beta chains from one sample, sequenced in a study of graft-versus-host responses after intestinal transplantation. Repertoires were generated with immunoSEQ multiplex PCR, while TCRdb's copy carries only in-frame clones and drops some. This table holds several thousand clones, around four fifths found once. Specimen: ileum tissue, collected about 130 days after transplant. The receptors shown here come from a human patient who received an intestinal transplant, so some T cells may come from the graft donor. Both conserved end residues are part of each CDR3. D genes are given only for firm matches. The size field is filled for only some rows; it gives once, few, many or a size class.

CDR3aa	CDR3nt	j_gene	abundance	d_gene	v_gene
CASSIARTMDYGYTF	TGTGCCAGTAGTATAGCACGGACTATGGACTATGGCTACACCTTC	TRBJ1-2	once	.	TRBV19
CASSTGFTQYF	TGTGCCAGTAGTACAGGGTTTACGCAGTATTTT	TRBJ2-3	few	.	TRBV19
CASSLFGNLNTEAFF	TGCGCCAGCAGCTTGTTTGGGAACTTGAACACTGAAGCTTTCTTT	TRBJ1-1	.	.	TRBV5-1
CASSRGQGTSYNSPLHF	TGTGCCAGCAGTAGAGGTCAGGGAACCTCCTATAATTCACCCCTCCACTTT	TRBJ1-6	.	.	TRBV7-2
CASSPTNNQPQHF	TGTGCCAGCTCACCGACAAACAATCAGCCCCAGCATTTT	TRBJ1-5	.	.	TRBV18
CASSSQPGQGLNTEAFF	TGTGCCAGCAGCTCCCAACCGGGACAGGGACTGAACACTGAAGCTTTCTTT	TRBJ1-1	once	TRBD1	TRBV7-9
CASSLDSSGANVLTF	TGTGCCAGCAGCTTAGACAGCTCTGGGGCCAACGTCCTGACTTTC	TRBJ2-6	few	.	TRBV7-3
CASSTTQGRGEKLFF	TGTGCCAGCAGTACCACCCAGGGGAGGGGTGAAAAACTGTTTTTT	TRBJ1-4	.	.	TRBV6-5
CASSLRDRVEKLFF	TGCGCCAGCAGCTTGAGGGACAGGGTCGAAAAACTGTTTTTT	TRBJ1-4	.	TRBD1	TRBV5-1
CASSEGLRGRTDTQYF	TGTGCCAGCAGTGAAGGTTTGCGGGGCCGCACAGATACGCAGTATTTT	TRBJ2-3	.	.	TRBV2
CASSVTGQAGNTIYF	TGCGCCAGCAGTGTTACCGGACAGGCTGGAAACACCATATATTTT	TRBJ1-3	.	TRBD1	TRBV5-1
CASRFGQIMNTEAFF	TGTGCCAGCAGATTCGGACAGATAATGAACACTGAAGCTTTCTTT	TRBJ1-1	.	.	TRBV6-5
CASSTSGMSTDTQYF	TGTGCCAGTAGCACTAGCGGGATGAGCACAGATACGCAGTATTTT	TRBJ2-3	.	TRBD2	TRBV19
CASSFAGGSTGELFF	TGCGCCAGCAGCTTCGCGGGGGGATCCACCGGGGAGCTGTTTTTT	TRBJ2-2	.	TRBD2	TRBV5-1
CASSLQGLGNSPLHF	TGTGCCAGCAGTTTACAGGGCTTGGGAAATTCACCCCTCCACTTT	TRBJ1-6	.	.	TRBV6-1
CASSDRKTSGNTIYF	TGTGCCAGCAGTGACAGAAAAACCTCTGGAAACACCATATATTTT	TRBJ1-3	few	.	TRBV25-1
CASSIEAEGLGGYTF	TGTGCCAGTAGTATAGAGGCTGAGGGGCTCGGTGGCTACACCTTC	TRBJ1-2	.	.	TRBV19
CASSLGGGRETQYF	TGTGCCAGCAGCTTAGGGGGGGGAAGAGAGACCCAGTACTTC	TRBJ2-5	once	TRBD2	TRBV7-2
CASSAGPYEQYF	TGTGCCAGCAGTGCTGGACCCTACGAGCAGTACTTC	TRBJ2-7	.	.	TRBV6-6
CAIGRGSYEQYF	TGTGCCATCGGAAGAGGATCCTACGAGCAGTACTTC	TRBJ2-7	.	.	TRBV7-2
CASSQGQGFGELFF	TGTGCCAGCAGCCAAGGTCAGGGGTTCGGGGAGCTGTTTTTT	TRBJ2-2	.	.	TRBV4-2
CASGDPGTSGSVSGANVLTF	TGTGCTAGTGGAGATCCCGGGACTAGCGGGAGTGTCTCTGGGGCCAACGTCCTGACTTTC	TRBJ2-6	few	TRBD2	TRBV12-5
CASSLGQPLWNEQFF	TGTGCCAGCAGCTTAGGCCAGCCACTATGGAATGAGCAGTTCTTC	TRBJ2-1	.	.	TRBV11-2
CASSFTDSNYGYTF	TGCGCCAGCAGCTTTACCGACAGCAACTATGGCTACACCTTC	TRBJ1-2	.	.	TRBV5-1
CASSSTLAVVNQPQHF	TGTGCCAGCAGCTCTACCTTGGCAGTCGTCAATCAGCCCCAGCATTTT	TRBJ1-5	.	.	TRBV5-4
CASSLGGDRNQPQHF	TGTGCCAGCAGCCTGGGAGGGGATCGCAATCAGCCCCAGCATTTT	TRBJ1-5	.	.	TRBV6-5
CASLRERGALGPQHF	TGTGCCAGCCTGAGGGAGAGGGGAGCATTGGGGCCCCAGCATTTT	TRBJ1-5	.	.	TRBV6-1
CASSNRQTLNTEAFF	TGTGCCAGCAGCAACCGACAGACCCTGAACACTGAAGCTTTCTTT	TRBJ1-1	.	.	TRBV27
CASSSSVEQYF	TGTGCCAGCAGCTCCTCTGTCGAGCAGTACTTC	TRBJ2-7	.	.	TRBV7-2
CASSLEWGSPLHF	TGTGCCAGCAGCTTAGAGTGGGGGTCACCCCTCCACTTT	TRBJ1-6	.	.	TRBV5-5
CASSLGSSGNTIYF	TGTGCCAGCAGCTTAGGGAGTTCTGGAAACACCATATATTTT	TRBJ1-3	large	.	TRBV7-9
CASSLYGQGAYEQYF	TGTGCCAGCAGCTTGTATGGACAGGGGGCCTACGAGCAGTACTTC	TRBJ2-7	.	TRBD1	TRBV7-2
CASSLDQGVSGNTIYF	TGTGCCAGCAGCTTAGATCAGGGAGTCTCTGGAAACACCATATATTTT	TRBJ1-3	.	.	TRBV7-3
CASSWIRVHEQFF	TGTGCCAGCAGTTGGATTCGCGTCCATGAGCAGTTCTTC	TRBJ2-1	.	.	TRBV6-4
CASSGGTGQQETQYF	TGCGCCAGCAGCGGCGGGACAGGACAACAAGAGACCCAGTACTTC	TRBJ2-5	.	TRBD1	TRBV5-1
CASSLAAVSPPLYGYTF	TGCGCCAGCAGCTTGGCCGCAGTCTCTCCCCCTCTCTATGGCTACACCTTC	TRBJ1-2	.	.	TRBV5-1
CASGLVTGGDSGNTIYF	TGTGCTAGTGGTTTGGTAACGGGAGGGGACTCTGGAAACACCATATATTTT	TRBJ1-3	.	.	TRBV12-5
CASSQAPGRQNEKLFF	TGTGCCAGCAGCCAAGCTCCCGGACGGCAGAATGAAAAACTGTTTTTT	TRBJ1-4	once	.	TRBV4-2
CASSQDRGGFYGYTF	TGTGCCAGCAGCCAGGACAGGGGAGGGTTCTATGGCTACACCTTC	TRBJ1-2	.	TRBD1	TRBV4-2
CASSLGTGIETQYF	TGCGCCAGCAGCTTGGGGACAGGGATCGAGACCCAGTACTTC	TRBJ2-5	.	TRBD1	TRBV5-1
CASRTAHTGELFF	TGTGCCAGCAGGACAGCCCACACCGGGGAGCTGTTTTTT	TRBJ2-2	.	.	TRBV6-5
CASSPGQGAPYEQYF	TGCGCCAGCAGCCCCGGACAGGGGGCCCCTTACGAGCAGTACTTC	TRBJ2-7	.	TRBD1	TRBV4-1
CAISTRAADTGELFF	TGTGCCATCAGTACCCGAGCCGCGGACACCGGGGAGCTGTTTTTT	TRBJ2-2	few	.	TRBV10-3
CSARVQGEQYF	TGCAGTGCTAGAGTGCAGGGCGAGCAGTACTTC	TRBJ2-7	.	.	TRBV20-1
CASSFLAPRGYGYTF	TGTGCCAGCAGTTTCCTAGCTCCCCGGGGCTATGGCTACACCTTC	TRBJ1-2	.	.	TRBV28
CASSPDSYEQYF	TGTGCCAGCAGCCCGGATTCCTACGAGCAGTACTTC	TRBJ2-7	.	.	TRBV11-2
CASSIQGRDSPLHF	TGTGCCAGCAGTATCCAGGGGAGAGATTCACCCCTCCACTTT	TRBJ1-6	.	.	TRBV6-6
CASSLDPGPNYGYTF	TGTGCCAGCAGCTTAGACCCAGGACCTAACTATGGCTACACCTTC	TRBJ1-2	.	.	TRBV7-9
CASSEAGHLQETQYF	TGTGCCAGCAGTGAAGCTGGGCACCTACAAGAGACCCAGTACTTC	TRBJ2-5	once	.	TRBV2
CASTMLTRDSQYF	TGTGCCAGCACCATGCTTACACGGGACTCCCAGTACTTC	TRBJ2-5	.	.	TRBV11-1
CASSLVYNEQFF	TGTGCCAGCAGCTTAGTATACAATGAGCAGTTCTTC	TRBJ2-1	.	.	TRBV7-9
CSVDHRGAQSYEQYF	TGCAGCGTCGACCACAGGGGAGCCCAATCCTACGAGCAGTACTTC	TRBJ2-7	.	TRBD1	TRBV29-1
CASSQVGSGRLNTEAFF	TGCGCCAGCAGCCAAGTGGGGTCTGGCAGACTGAACACTGAAGCTTTCTTT	TRBJ1-1	.	.	TRBV4-1